Reported below is one T cell receptor (beta chain). Its antigen is unknown. One end of the junction fails to match germline, which may point to a read error. RNA transcripts yielded amplified TCR beta CDR3 regions. During a first-round RT-PCR of the TCR CDR3, the HTBI primer set was used. TCRdb reanalysed the multiplex PCR reads using MiXCR and keeps one entry per CDR3 protein. The sample has about 700,000 distinct CDR3 sequences, 11% to 15% seen once. CDR1 SEHNR and CDR2 FQNEAQ come from the germline V gene (reference sequence). This CDR3 is built from 13 residues. This entry comes from a study of T cells in Graves' hyperthyroidism and ophthalmopathy. Findings of the study overall: Onset of ophthalmopathy came a median 6.5 months after the model predicted it.

Patients aged 18 to 65 had newly diagnosed hyperthyroidism of under 2 months' duration. The sequenced material came from blood. The V gene is TRBV7-9, the J gene TRBJ1-4, with 8 positions matching TRBD1. The sequence derives from a woman aged 18 to 35 with Graves' hyperthyroidism. DNA of the CDR3: TGTGCCAGCAGCCCGGGACAGGAGGAAAGACTGTTTTTT. It translates to CASSPGQEERLFF.